This T cell receptor (beta chain) was recovered during a study of T cells in Graves' hyperthyroidism and ophthalmopathy. Broader study findings: The model's output predicted ophthalmopathy at a median of approximately 6.5 months prior to onset.

This clonotype came up many times. As yet, its antigen is unknown. Template material for amplifying TCR beta CDR3 regions consisted of RNA transcripts. TCR CDR3 regions were first amplified by RT-PCR with HTBI primers. TCRdb re-called the multiplex PCR reads with MiXCR, one entry per CDR3 protein. The repertoire holds under 650,000 distinct CDR3 sequences, with around 15% as singletons. Researchers defined stable Graves' hyperthyroidism as no ophthalmopathy progression within 18 months. This receptor was identified in a woman aged 30 to 39 with Graves' hyperthyroidism. Sequencing used blood.

DNA for the CDR3: TGCGCCAGCAGCTCCCTGGGACTAGCGGGAGGAACAGATACGCAGTATTTT. This encodes CASSSLGLAGGTDTQYF. The chain uses TRBV5-1 and TRBJ2-3, with 15 bases aligning to TRBD2. The CDR3 extends over 17 amino acids. The germline V gene encodes CDR1 SGHRS and CDR2 YFSETQ. Trimming at V came to 3 bases and at J to 3 bases, leaving 5 bases not matched to a gene.